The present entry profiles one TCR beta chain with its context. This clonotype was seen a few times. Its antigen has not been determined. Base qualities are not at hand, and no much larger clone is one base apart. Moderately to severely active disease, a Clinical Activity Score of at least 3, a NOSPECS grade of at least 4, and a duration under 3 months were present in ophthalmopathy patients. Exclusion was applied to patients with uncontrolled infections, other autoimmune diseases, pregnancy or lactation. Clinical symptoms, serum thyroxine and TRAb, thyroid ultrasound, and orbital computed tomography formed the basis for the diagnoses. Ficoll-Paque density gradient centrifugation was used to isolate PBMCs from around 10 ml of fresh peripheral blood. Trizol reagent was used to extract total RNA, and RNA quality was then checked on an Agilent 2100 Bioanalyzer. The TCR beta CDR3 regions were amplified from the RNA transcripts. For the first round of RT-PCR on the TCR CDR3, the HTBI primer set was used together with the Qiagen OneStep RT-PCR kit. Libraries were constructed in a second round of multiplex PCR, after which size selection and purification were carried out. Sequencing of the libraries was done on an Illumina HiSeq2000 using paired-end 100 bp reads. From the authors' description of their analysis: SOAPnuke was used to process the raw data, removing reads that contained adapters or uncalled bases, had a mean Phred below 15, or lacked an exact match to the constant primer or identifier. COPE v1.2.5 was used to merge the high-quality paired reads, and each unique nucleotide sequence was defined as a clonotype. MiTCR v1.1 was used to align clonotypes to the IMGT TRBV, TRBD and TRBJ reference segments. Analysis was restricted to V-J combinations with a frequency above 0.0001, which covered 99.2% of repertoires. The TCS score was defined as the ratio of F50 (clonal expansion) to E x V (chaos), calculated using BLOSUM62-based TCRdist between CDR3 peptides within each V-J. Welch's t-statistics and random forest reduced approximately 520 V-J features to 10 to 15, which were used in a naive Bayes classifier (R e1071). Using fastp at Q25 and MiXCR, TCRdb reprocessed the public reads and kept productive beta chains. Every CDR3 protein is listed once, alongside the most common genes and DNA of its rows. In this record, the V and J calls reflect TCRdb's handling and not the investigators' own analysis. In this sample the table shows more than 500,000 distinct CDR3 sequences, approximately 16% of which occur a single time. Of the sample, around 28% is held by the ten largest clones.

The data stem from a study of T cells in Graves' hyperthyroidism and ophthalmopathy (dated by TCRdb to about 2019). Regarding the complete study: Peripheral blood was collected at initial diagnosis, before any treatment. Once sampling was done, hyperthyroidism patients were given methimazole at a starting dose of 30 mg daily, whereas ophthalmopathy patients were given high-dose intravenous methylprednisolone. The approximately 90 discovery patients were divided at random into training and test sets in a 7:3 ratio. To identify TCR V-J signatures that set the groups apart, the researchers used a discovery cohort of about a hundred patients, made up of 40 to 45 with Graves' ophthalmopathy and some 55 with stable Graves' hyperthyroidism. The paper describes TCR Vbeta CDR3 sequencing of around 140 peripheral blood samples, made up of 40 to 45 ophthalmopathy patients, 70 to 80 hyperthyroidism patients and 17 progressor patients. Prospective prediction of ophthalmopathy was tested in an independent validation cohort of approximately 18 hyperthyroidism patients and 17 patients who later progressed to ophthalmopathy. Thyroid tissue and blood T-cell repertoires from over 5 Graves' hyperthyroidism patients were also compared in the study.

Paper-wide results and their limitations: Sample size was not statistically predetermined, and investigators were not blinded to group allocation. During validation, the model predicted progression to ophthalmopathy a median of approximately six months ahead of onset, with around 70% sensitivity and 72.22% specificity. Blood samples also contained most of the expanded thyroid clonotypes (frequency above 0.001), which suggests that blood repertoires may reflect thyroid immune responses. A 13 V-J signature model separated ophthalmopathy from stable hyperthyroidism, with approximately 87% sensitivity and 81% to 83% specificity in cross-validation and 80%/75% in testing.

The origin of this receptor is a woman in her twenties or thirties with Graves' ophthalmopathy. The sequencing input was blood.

The DNA sequence is given as TGTGCCAGCAGCCCAACCCCGTCCGTTCCGCAGTATTTT. The encoded protein is CASSPTPSVPQYF. Recombination connected TRBV7-3 to TRBJ2-3; the D gene cannot be resolved reliably. V is shortened by 5 bases, J by 10 bases, and the region joining them spans 16 bases. From the germline V gene, CDR1 is SGHTA and CDR2 is FQGTGA. From its cysteine to its phenylalanine, the CDR3 spans 13 amino acids. Only CDR3 DNA remains: 39 bases, in frame from the first base.